The clone carrying this T cell receptor beta chain was found a few times. Its antigen remains unidentified. CDR1 is SGDLS and CDR2 is YYNGEE in the germline V gene. This CDR3 is built from 15 residues. Trimming cost V 4 bases and J 5 bases, with 18 bases left between them. Primers included in the PCR were 60 Vbeta and 13 Jbeta primers. The protocol was immunoSEQ multiplex PCR, while the TCRdb copy is restricted to in-frame clones and leaves out a portion. The sample lists 140,000 to 150,000 clones; more than 60% were seen once. This entry is derived from a study of cytomegalovirus exposure and HLA in healthy donors. Study-wide points: As confirmed in vitro, three CMV-associated chains were specific for CMV antigens. There were some public TCRs occurring in many donors, but most TCR sequences were rare. Previous analysis showed most TCR beta V segments were productive about 87% or about 30% of the time.

The rearrangement links TRBV9 to TRBJ2-5, with TRBD1 as a possible D gene (7 bases). Sequencing was done on a sample of PBMCs. The receptor was derived from a woman aged 55-75 years in good health and CMV-seronegative. CDR3 DNA: TGTGCCAGCAGCACACACCTGGCAGGGGGGGAGACCCAGTACTTC. It yields the protein CASSTHLAGGETQYF.